A single sample is the source of the 9 T cell receptor beta chains below, sequenced in a study of T-cell memory formation after mild COVID-19. TCRdb recomputed calls from the 5' RACE reads with MiXCR, one row per CDR3 protein. The sample has tens of thousands of distinct CDR3 sequences, roughly 10% seen once. The sequenced material came from PBMCs or a T cell subset sorted from them (not recorded which). The receptors were gathered from a man younger than 30 who had mild COVID-19 (a few samples of this study predate the infection). Cell type and time point are not known.

This clonotype was observed at least ten times. The J gene is TRBJ1-2, the V gene TRBV6-5; D remains unclear. Germline V lookup: CDR1 MNHEY, CDR2 SVGAGI. Trimming removed 5 bases from V and 5 bases from J, with 15 bases in between. CDR3 length: 14 residues. The CDR3: CASSNAGRWYGYTF. CDR3 nucleotide sequence: TGTGCCAGCAGTAATGCCGGGAGGTGGTATGGCTACACCTTC.

This clonotype appeared many times. The chain joins TRBV7-6 to TRBJ2-7; D remains ambiguous. This CDR3 contains 15 residues. The V and J ends lost 0 bases and 2 bases respectively, with 11 bases between them. Germline CDR1 reads SGHVS; CDR2 reads FNYEAQ. The CDR3 nucleotides are TGTGCCAGCAGCTTAGCGGTGGGGTGGACCTACGAGCAGTACGTC. This translates into CASSLAVGWTYEQYV.

This clonotype came up many times. The chain is built from TRBV7-3 and TRBJ2-3; 8 positions match TRBD1. CDR3 length equals 14 residues. After removal of 5 bases from V and 5 bases from J, the junction contained 6 bases not matched to a gene. Germline loops: CDR1 SGHTA, CDR2 FQGTGA. For the CDR3, the DNA is TGTGCCAGCAGCGCAGGACAGGGCCAAGATACGCAGTATTTT. This sequence encodes CASSAGQGQDTQYF.

Points on this clonotype: Given a much more abundant clone one base away, this may be a read error. This chain joins TRBV12-3 or TRBV12-4 and TRBJ1-4; TRBD1 is a possible D gene (5 bases). V lost 6 bases and J lost 7, with 21 bases in between. The CDR3 runs 16 residues. CDR3 sequence: CASSHYAGQVSEKLFF. CDR3 sequence (DNA): TGTGCCAGCAGCCACTACGCAGGACAAGTCAGTGAAAAACTGTTTTTT.

The sample holds many counts of this clonotype. This chain uses TRBV5-5 with TRBJ2-7; no clear D gene. Germline CDR1 is SGHKS and CDR2 is YYEKEE (reference sequence). This CDR3 has 13 amino acids. The V end was cut by 0 bases, the J end by 2 bases, with 6 bases between. The CDR3, as DNA: TGTGCCAGCAGCTTGGCAGCCGCCTACGAGCAGTACGTC. Translation: CASSLAAAYEQYV.

This clonotype was detected ten times or more. The chain links TRBV5-1 to TRBJ2-3; 10 bases match TRBD2. CDR1 and CDR2 (germline): SGHRS, YFSETQ. The CDR3 runs 16 residues. V dropped 0 bases and J dropped 3; count of bases not matched to a gene: 4. The CDR3 nucleotides read TGCGCCAGCAGCTTGGAGAGGGGACTAGCGACAGATACGCAGTATTTT. Amino acid sequence: CASSLERGLATDTQYF.

The chain recombines TRBV5-1 with TRBJ2-7, with D unresolved. V lost 2 bases and J 2 bases, leaving 8 bases between the germline ends. The CDR3 covers 13 residues. Looked up from germline, CDR1 is SGHRS and CDR2 is YFSETQ. The chain's CDR3 is CASSFKDTYEQYF. CDR3 coding DNA: TGCGCCAGCAGCTTCAAAGACACCTACGAGCAGTACTTC. The complete variable domain, with remaining parts taken from reference TRBV5-1 and TRBJ2-7, reads KAGVTQTPRYLIKTRGQQVTLSCSPISGHRSVSWYQQTPGQGLQFLFEYFSETQRNKGNFPGRFSGRQFSNSRSEMNVSTLELGDSALYLCASSFKDTYEQYFGPGTRLTVT.

This chain joins TRBV9 and TRBJ2-5; 10 bases are a match to TRBD1. Losses at the gene ends were 5 bases for V and 5 bases for J; bases not matched to a gene: 6. Germline V CDR1 and CDR2: SGDLS, YYNGEE. The CDR3 totals 14 residues. CDR3 sequence: CASSGTGAGETQYF. In DNA, the CDR3 is TGTGCCAGCAGTGGGACAGGGGCTGGGGAGACCCAGTACTTC.

At least ten counts were recorded for this clonotype. The chain couples TRBV20-1 to TRBJ2-3; D is unresolved. V lost 0 bases to trimming and J lost 4 bases, with 14 bases between them. The CDR3 covers 15 residues. Germline lookup yields CDR1 DFQATT and CDR2 SNEGSKA (reference sequence). The CDR3 sequence is CSARDPVGYADTQYF. The CDR3 bases are TGCAGTGCTAGAGATCCGGTTGGGTACGCAGATACGCAGTATTTT.